This T cell receptor beta chain is drawn from a study of CD8 T cells in Susac syndrome. An amount of RNA that ranged from 0.5 to 1 ug was reverse transcribed with random hexamers. TCRdb re-called the immunoSEQ multiplex PCR reads with MiXCR, one entry per CDR3 protein. The sample carries some 200,000 distinct CDR3 sequences, roughly 94% recorded once. The sequenced material came from CD8+ T cells from PBMCs. The sequence derives from a human donor with Susac syndrome.

Written as DNA, the CDR3 is TGCGCCAGCAGCCAAGCGGATCCCGCCAATGAGCAGTTCTTC. It translates to CASSQADPANEQFF. J is TRBJ2-1 and V is TRBV4-1; no reliable D call. V lost 1 base, J lost 6 bases, and 10 bases lay in between. Germline CDR1 reads MGHRA; CDR2 reads YSYEKL. The CDR3 runs 14 residues.